This TCR beta chain was sequenced for a study of monozygotic twins with cystic fibrosis. J gave up 3 bases and V 0 bases, and 3 bases lay outside the gene matches. Per germline, CDR1 ENHRY and CDR2 SYGVKD. The CDR3 totals 16 residues. A remark on this clone: Its antigen is currently unknown.

Whole-study findings and limits: Age, concordance and disease severity did not associate with shared CDR3 numbers. Median Simpson clonality of approximately 0.0091 suggested naive T cells predominated. J usage was most co-twin-similar in 8 of 16 pairs, V in 13. Nucleotide-identical clonotype sharing was significantly higher within monozygotic CF twin pairs than between unrelated CF individuals.

Assay used: immunoSEQ multiplex PCR; TCRdb lists only in-frame clones, some missing. The profile shows 12,000 to 15,000 clones, around 84% of them singletons. Material: blood. The chain employs TRBV10-3 and TRBJ1-2, with 11 nucleotides matching TRBD1. The receptor was isolated from a boy younger than 18 with cystic fibrosis. CDR3 coding DNA: TGTGCCATCAGTGAGTCCAGGACAGGGGGCGACTATGGCTACACCTTC. Encoded protein: CAISESRTGGDYGYTF.